The 3 T cell receptor beta chains given below trace back to one sample, sequenced in a study of spatial heterogeneity in lung cancer. Time point: blood at routine non-recurrence follow-up after resection. MiXCR was run by TCRdb on the 5' RACE reads, yielding one entry per CDR3 protein. In the table there are 8,500 to 14,000 distinct CDR3 sequences, over 9.5% of which are singletons. Sequenced here: PBMCs, sampled at follow-up. The receptors stem from a female donor with early-stage non-small cell lung cancer.

This chain links TRBV7-4 with TRBJ2-7; perhaps D is TRBD1 or TRBD2 (5 bases each). The CDR3 sequence is 12 residues long. Trimming took off 6 bases at V and 4 bases at J, with 10 bases between the two ends. CDR1 SGHVT and CDR2 SQSDAQ come from the germline V gene. In nucleotides, the CDR3 is TGTGCCAGCAGTCCCAGGGAGTACGAGCAGTACGTC. The encoded protein is CASSPREYEQYV.

This clonotype was detected many times. V and J are TRBV20-1 and TRBJ2-4, with D perhaps assigned TRBD1 or TRBD2 (5 bases each). The V gene lost 4 bases and the J gene lost 0 bases, with 16 bases spanning the gap. CDR3 length equals 16 residues. Germline V gene data show CDR1 as DFQATT and CDR2 as SNEGSKA (reference sequence). CDR3 sequence: CSAKNPPGRAKNIQYF. For the CDR3, the DNA is TGCAGTGCTAAGAACCCCCCAGGGAGAGCCAAAAACATTCAGTACTTC.

Ten or more counts support this clonotype. The J gene is TRBJ2-2, the V gene TRBV30; D ambiguous. In germline, CDR1 is GTSNPN, CDR2 SVGIG (reference sequence). The germline V and J ends were trimmed by 3 bases and 0 bases, with 8 bases remaining between them. The CDR3 sequence is 14 residues long. This CDR3 is CAWRVSPNTGELFF. The CDR3 DNA reads as TGTGCCTGGAGAGTCAGTCCGAACACCGGGGAGCTGTTTTTT.